By its share, the clone carrying this T cell receptor (beta chain) is medium-sized. Antigen specificity is unknown. Sequencing used immunoSEQ multiplex PCR; TCRdb keeps in-frame clones, though not all of them. Among some 17,000 clones listed, approximately 82% were seen once. These data originate in a study of vaccination effects on CD4 cells after COVID-19. Study details: Both late and early after vaccination, three convalescent patients were sampled.

The CDR3 contains 13 residues. Germline lookup yields CDR1 LNHDA and CDR2 SQIVND (reference sequence). V lost 4 bases, J lost 3 bases, and 8 bases lay in between. Expansion with viral peptide pools was applied to antigen-specific CD4+ T cells by the ViraFEST assay prior to sequencing. CD4+ T cells were isolated after less than 13 days of culture. SARS-CoV-2 infection was confirmed by PCR in the person between March and December 2020. Two-dose BNT162b2 or mRNA-1273 vaccination was given to participants. IL-2 medium was substituted for half the medium on days 3 and 7. General observations from the study: Early timepoints after infection were absent, and convalescent patients were few in the study.

The material was CD4+ T cells from PBMCs cultured with SARS-CoV-2 spike peptides, obtained after COVID-19 vaccination. This chain connects TRBV19 to TRBJ2-3; D is unclear. The clonotype originates from a human donor who had a prior SARS-CoV-2 infection. CDR3 region: CASSNLVTDTQYF. The CDR3 coding sequence is TGTGCCAGTAGTAATCTAGTGACAGATACGCAGTATTTT.